This T cell receptor (beta chain) was obtained from a study of T cells after yellow fever vaccination. Study outcomes and limitations: High-abundance clonotypes from the bulk population could contaminate FACS-sorted repertoires.

TCRdb re-called the 5' RACE reads through MiXCR, storing one row per CDR3 protein. The profile shows just under 600,000 distinct CDR3 sequences, 13% of them singletons. Concerning this clonotype itself: What it binds is not known.

This CDR3 is built from 17 residues. J lost 2 bases, V lost 0 bases, and 6 bases had no gene match. Per germline, CDR1 GTSNPN and CDR2 SVGIG (reference sequence). This receptor was obtained from a man aged 25-45 years who received the YFV17D yellow fever vaccine. The sample was PBMCs, taken on the day of the yellow fever booster vaccination. This chain links TRBV30 with TRBJ2-3; 12 bases are a match to TRBD2. CDR3 sequence (DNA): TGTGCCTGGAGTGTAATGTGGACTAGCGGGAACACAGATACGCAGTATTTT. As protein: CAWSVMWTSGNTDTQYF.